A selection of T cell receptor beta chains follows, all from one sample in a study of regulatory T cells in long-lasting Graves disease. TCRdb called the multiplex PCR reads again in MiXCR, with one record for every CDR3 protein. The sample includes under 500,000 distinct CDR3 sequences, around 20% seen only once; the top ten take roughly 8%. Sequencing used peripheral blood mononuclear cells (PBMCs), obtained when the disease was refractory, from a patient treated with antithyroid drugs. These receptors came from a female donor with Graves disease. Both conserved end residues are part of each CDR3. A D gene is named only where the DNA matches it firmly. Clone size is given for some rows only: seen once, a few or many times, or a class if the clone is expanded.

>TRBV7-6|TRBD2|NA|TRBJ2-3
CASSFGGSTTDTQYF
TGTGCCAGCAGCTTTGGCGGGAGCACAACAGATACGCAGTATTTT
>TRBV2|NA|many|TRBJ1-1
CASKLVFGLMNTEAFF
TGTGCCAGCAAACTGGTTTTTGGGCTCATGAACACTGAAGCTTTCTTT
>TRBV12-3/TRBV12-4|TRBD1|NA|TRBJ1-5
CASSMTGGGNQPQHF
TGTGCCAGCAGCATGACAGGGGGTGGCAATCAGCCCCAGCATTTT
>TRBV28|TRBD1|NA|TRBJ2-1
CASSLLRGRNNEQFF
TGTGCCAGCAGTTTATTAAGGGGGCGAAACAATGAGCAGTTCTTC
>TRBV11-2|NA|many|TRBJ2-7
CASSLEGASEQYF
TGTGCCAGCAGCTTAGAGGGGGCGAGTGAGCAGTACTTC
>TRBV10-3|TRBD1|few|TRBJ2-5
CAISDTGEETQYF
TGTGCCATCAGTGATACAGGGGAAGAGACCCAGTACTTC
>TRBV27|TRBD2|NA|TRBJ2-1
CASSHSGSPYNEQFF
TGTGCCAGCAGTCATAGCGGGAGCCCCTACAATGAGCAGTTCTTC
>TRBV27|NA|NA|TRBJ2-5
CASAGVGVGAALNELQETQYF
TGTGCCAGCGCCGGGGTTGGCGTTGGAGCGGCACTCAACGAACTACAAGAGACCCAGTACTTC
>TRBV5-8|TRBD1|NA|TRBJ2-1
CASSLGTDAYNEQFF
TGTGCCAGCAGCTTAGGGACAGATGCCTACAATGAGCAGTTCTTC
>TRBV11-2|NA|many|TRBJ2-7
CASSLTHEQYF
TGTGCCAGCAGCTTAACCCACGAGCAGTACTTC
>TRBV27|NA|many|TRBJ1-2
CASSQPGLGGYTF
TGTGCCAGCAGTCAACCCGGATTAGGGGGCTACACCTTC
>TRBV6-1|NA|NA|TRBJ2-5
CASSEDYQETQYF
TGTGCCAGCAGTGAAGACTATCAAGAGACCCAGTACTTC
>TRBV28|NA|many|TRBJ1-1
CASSSLDRNTEAFF
TGTGCCAGCAGTTCCCTCGACAGGAACACTGAAGCTTTCTTT
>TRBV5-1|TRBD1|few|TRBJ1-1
CASSSTTGGTEAFF
TGCGCCAGCAGCTCAACGACAGGGGGCACTGAAGCTTTCTTT